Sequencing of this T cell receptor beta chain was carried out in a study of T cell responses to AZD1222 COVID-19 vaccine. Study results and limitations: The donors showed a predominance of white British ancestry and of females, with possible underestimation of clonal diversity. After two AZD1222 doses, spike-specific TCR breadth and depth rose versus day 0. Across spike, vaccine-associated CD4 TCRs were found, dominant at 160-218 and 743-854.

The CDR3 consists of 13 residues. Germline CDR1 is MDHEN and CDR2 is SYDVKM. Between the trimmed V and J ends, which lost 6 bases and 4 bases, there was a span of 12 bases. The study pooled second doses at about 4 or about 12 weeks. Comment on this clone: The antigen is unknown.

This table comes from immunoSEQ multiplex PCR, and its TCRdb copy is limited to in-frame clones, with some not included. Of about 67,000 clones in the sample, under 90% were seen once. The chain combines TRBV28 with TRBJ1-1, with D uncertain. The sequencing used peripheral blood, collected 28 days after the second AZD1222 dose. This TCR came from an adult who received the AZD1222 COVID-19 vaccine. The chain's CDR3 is CASRYPGGTEAFF. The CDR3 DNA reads TGTGCCAGCAGGTACCCGGGAGGCACTGAAGCTTTCTTT. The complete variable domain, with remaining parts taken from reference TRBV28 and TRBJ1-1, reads DVKVTQSSRYLVKRTGEKVFLECVQDMDHENMFWYRQDPGLGLRLIYFSYDVKMKEKGDIPEGYSVSREKKERFSLILESASTNQTSMYLCASRYPGGTEAFFGQGTRLTVV.